This T cell receptor beta chain originates from a study of T cell changes during pregnancy in multiple sclerosis. CDR3 size: 15 residues. Germline V gene lookup returns CDR1 MNHEY and CDR2 SVGAGI. V shed 0 bases and J 10 bases; nucleotides not matched to a gene: 6. Here immunoSEQ multiplex PCR was the method, and the copy in TCRdb shows in-frame clones only, minus some. The repertoire holds some 73,000 clones, with around 94% as singletons. The chain is built from TRBV6-5 and TRBJ1-6; 7 bases match TRBD1. The sequence was obtained from a female donor in good health, enrolled as a control in a pregnancy study. Sequencing was performed on peripheral blood, taken in the third trimester of pregnancy. The DNA of the CDR3 is TGTGCCAGCAGTTACTCTGATCAGGGACAGTCACCCCTCCACTTT. Translated, it gives CASSYSDQGQSPLHF.